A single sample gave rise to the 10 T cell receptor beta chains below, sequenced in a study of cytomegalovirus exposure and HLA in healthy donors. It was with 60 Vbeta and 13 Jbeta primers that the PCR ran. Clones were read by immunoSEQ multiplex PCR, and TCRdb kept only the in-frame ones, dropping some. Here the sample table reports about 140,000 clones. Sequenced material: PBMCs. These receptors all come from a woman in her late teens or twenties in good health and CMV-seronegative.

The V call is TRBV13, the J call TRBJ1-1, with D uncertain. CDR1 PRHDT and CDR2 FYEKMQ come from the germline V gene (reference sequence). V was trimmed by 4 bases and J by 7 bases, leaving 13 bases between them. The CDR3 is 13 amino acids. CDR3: CASSSYGSGEAFF. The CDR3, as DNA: TGTGCCAGCAGCTCCTATGGATCGGGTGAAGCTTTCTTT.

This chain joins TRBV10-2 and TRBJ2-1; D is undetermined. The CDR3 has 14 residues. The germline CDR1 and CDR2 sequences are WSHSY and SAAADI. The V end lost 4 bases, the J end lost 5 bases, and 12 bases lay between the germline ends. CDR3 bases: TGCGCCAGCAGTGGGGTAGCTAAGAACAATGAGCAGTTCTTC. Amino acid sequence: CASSGVAKNNEQFF.

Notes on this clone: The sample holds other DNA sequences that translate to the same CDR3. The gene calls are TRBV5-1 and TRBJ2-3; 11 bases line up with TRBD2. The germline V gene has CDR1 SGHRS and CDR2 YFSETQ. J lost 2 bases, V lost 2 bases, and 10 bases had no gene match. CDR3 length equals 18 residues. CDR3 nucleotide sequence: TGCGCCAGCAGCTTAACCCTCCAGACTAGCGGGATCACAGATACGCAGTATTTT. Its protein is CASSLTLQTSGITDTQYF. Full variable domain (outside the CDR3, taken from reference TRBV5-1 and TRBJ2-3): KAGVTQTPRYLIKTRGQQVTLSCSPISGHRSVSWYQQTPGQGLQFLFEYFSETQRNKGNFPGRFSGRQFSNSRSEMNVSTLELGDSALYLCASSLTLQTSGITDTQYFGPGTRLTVL.

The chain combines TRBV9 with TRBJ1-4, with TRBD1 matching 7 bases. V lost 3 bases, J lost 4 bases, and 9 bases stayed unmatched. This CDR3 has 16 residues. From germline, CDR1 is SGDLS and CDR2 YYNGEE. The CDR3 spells CASSGGGQIFNEKLFF. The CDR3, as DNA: TGTGCCAGCAGCGGAGGGGGACAGATCTTTAATGAAAAACTGTTTTTT.

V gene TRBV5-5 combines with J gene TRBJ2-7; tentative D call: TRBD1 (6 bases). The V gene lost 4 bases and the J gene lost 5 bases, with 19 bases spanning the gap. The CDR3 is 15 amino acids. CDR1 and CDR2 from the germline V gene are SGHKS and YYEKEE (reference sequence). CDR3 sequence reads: CASSPGHGRAHEQYV. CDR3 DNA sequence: TGTGCCAGCAGCCCGGGACACGGACGCGCACACGAGCAGTACGTC.

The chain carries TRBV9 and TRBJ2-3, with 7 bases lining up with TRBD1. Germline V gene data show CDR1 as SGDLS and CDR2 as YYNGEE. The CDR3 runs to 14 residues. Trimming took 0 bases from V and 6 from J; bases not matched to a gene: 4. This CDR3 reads CASSVEGGKDTQYF. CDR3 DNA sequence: TGTGCCAGCAGCGTAGAAGGGGGCAAGGATACGCAGTATTTT.

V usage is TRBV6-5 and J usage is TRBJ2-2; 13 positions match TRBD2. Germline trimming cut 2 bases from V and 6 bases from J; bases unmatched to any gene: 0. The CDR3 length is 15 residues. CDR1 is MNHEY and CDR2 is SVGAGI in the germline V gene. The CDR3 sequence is CASSYTSGRAGELFF. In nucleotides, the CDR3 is TGTGCCAGCAGTTACACTAGCGGGAGGGCCGGGGAGCTGTTTTTT.

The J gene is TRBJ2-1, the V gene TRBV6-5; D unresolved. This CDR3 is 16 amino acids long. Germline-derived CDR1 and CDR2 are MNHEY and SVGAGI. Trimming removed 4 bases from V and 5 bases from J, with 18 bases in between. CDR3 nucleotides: TGTGCCAGCAGTTTTTACGACTCCACAAAAAACAATGAGCAGTTCTTC. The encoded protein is CASSFYDSTKNNEQFF.

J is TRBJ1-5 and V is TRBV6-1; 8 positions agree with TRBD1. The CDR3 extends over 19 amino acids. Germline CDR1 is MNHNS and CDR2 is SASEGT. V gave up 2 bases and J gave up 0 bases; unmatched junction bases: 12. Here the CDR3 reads CASSEFPDRGVSSNQPQHF. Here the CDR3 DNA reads TGTGCCAGCAGTGAATTCCCCGACAGGGGAGTATCTAGCAATCAGCCCCAGCATTTT.

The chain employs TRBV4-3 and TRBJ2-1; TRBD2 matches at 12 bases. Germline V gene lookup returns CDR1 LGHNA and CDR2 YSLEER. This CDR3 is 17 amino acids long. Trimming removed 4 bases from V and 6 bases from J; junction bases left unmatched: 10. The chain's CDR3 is CASSRTRTSGTVNEQFF. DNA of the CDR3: TGCGCCAGCAGCCGAACCCGGACTAGCGGGACTGTCAATGAGCAGTTCTTC.